This T cell receptor beta chain was sequenced for a study of CXCR3-negative and CXCR3-positive naive CD8 T cells. CD45RO-CCR7+CD27+CD95- was the phenotype of naive CD8+ T cells. Overall study findings and caveats: Compared with CXCR3-negative naive cells, CXCR3-positive naive cells showed more hydrophobic TRB CDR3s.

The CDR3 is made up of 17 amino acids. Germline-derived CDR1 and CDR2 are SGHRS and YFSETQ. Through 5' RACE with UMI labels, the TRB cDNA libraries were prepared. TCRdb re-called the 5' RACE reads; one entry per CDR3 protein, DNA not given. The clone table shows 140,000 to 150,000 distinct CDR3 sequences, with the ten largest holding under 0.35%. Concerning this clonotype: The target antigen is unknown.

The rearrangement links TRBV5-1 to TRBJ2-2; the D call from TCRdb, TRBD1, cannot be confirmed without DNA. Sequencing was carried out using naive CXCR3+ CD8+ T cells from blood. Stated subset: CD45RO-CCR7+CD27+CD95- naive CD8+ T cells expressing CXCR3 (TNR3+). The clonotype originates from a human donor in good health. Some clones in this sample may be carry-over from other donors' samples. The CDR3 here is CASSTSAGTGAGGELFF.